This record looks at one T cell receptor (beta chain) sequence and its context. This sample is drawn from a study of T cells in lung cancer brain metastases. The germline gives CDR1 MNHNS, CDR2 SASEGT. Between the trimmed V and J ends, which lost 6 bases and 0 bases, there was a span of 12 bases. The CDR3 has 15 residues. Either synchronous oligometastatic disease or delayed solitary brain metastasis recurrence led to resection. Assay used: immunoSEQ multiplex PCR; TCRdb lists only in-frame clones, some missing. The sample yields 1,200 or so clones, less than 90% seen once. The genes are TRBV6-1 and TRBJ1-5; D possibly corresponds to TRBD1 (5 bases). The sequence came from a woman aged 60-75 years with non-small cell lung cancer that had spread to the brain. The sample comprised tumor tissue from a brain metastasis. The CDR3 nucleotides read TGTGCCAGCAGGAGAGGCGGGGGTAGCAATCAGCCCCAGCATTTT. Residues: CASRRGGGSNQPQHF.